This T cell receptor beta chain was found in a study of cytomegalovirus exposure and HLA in healthy donors. The PCR ran on 60 Vbeta and 13 Jbeta primers. Only in-frame clones appear in the TCRdb table, and some are missing; sequencing was by immunoSEQ multiplex PCR. The sample lists around 140,000 clones, nearly 80% occurring once. CDR1 is MNHEY, CDR2 SVGAGI, per germline. The CDR3 loop spans 16 amino acids. The V gene lost 2 bases and the J gene lost 1 base, with 14 bases spanning the gap. This chain joins TRBV6-5 and TRBJ1-2; no reliable D call. The material sequenced was PBMCs. This TCR was sampled from a male donor in good health and CMV-seronegative. The CDR3 here is CASSYGSHRGNYGYTF. The CDR3 DNA follows: TGTGCCAGCAGTTACGGGTCCCACCGGGGTAACTATGGCTACACCTTC.